This T cell receptor (beta chain) was recovered during a study of monozygotic twins with cystic fibrosis. Overall study: With roughly 16 PCR cycles, barcoded libraries came from roughly 3 micrograms of fragmented DNA. Study-level results: The repertoire was suggested to be naive-dominated, clonality median approximately 0.0093.

Assay: immunoSEQ multiplex PCR; the TCRdb copy retains only in-frame clones and omits some. This repertoire shows about 15,000 clones, over 80% found once; its top ten account for 8% to 9.5%. The CDR3 runs 10 residues. V lost 1 base, J lost 12 bases, and 10 bases lay in between. Germline V gene sequence: CDR1 DFQATT, CDR2 SNEGSKA (reference sequence). Remarks on this clone: Its antigen is not known.

The clonotype originates from a girl aged 2 to 9 with cystic fibrosis. The chain combines TRBV20-1 with TRBJ2-7; the D is unclear. The sample was blood. DNA for the CDR3: TGCAGTGCTAGAGCGCAGCACCTGTACTTC. Translation gives CSARAQHLYF.